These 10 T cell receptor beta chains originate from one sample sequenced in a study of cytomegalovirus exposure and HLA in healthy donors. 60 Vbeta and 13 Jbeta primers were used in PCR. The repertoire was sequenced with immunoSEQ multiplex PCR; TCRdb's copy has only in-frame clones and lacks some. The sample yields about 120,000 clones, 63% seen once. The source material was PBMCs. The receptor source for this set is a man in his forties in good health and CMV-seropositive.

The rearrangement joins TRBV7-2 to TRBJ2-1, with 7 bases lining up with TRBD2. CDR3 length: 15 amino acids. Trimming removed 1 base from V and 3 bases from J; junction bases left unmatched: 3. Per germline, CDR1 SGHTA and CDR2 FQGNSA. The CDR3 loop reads CASSLERGVYNEQFF. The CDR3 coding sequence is TGTGCCAGCAGCTTAGAACGGGGGGTCTACAATGAGCAGTTCTTC.

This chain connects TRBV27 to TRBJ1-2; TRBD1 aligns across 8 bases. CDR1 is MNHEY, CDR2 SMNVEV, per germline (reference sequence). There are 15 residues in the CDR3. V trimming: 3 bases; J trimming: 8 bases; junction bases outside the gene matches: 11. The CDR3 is CASSFTSGGAVGYTF. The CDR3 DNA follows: TGTGCCAGCAGTTTTACCTCAGGGGGCGCTGTAGGCTACACCTTC.

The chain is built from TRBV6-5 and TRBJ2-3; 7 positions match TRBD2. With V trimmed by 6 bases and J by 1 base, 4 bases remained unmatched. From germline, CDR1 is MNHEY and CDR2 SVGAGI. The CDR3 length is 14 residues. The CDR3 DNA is TGTGCCAGCAGGTCTACTAGCGGCACAGATACGCAGTATTTT. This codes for CASRSTSGTDTQYF.

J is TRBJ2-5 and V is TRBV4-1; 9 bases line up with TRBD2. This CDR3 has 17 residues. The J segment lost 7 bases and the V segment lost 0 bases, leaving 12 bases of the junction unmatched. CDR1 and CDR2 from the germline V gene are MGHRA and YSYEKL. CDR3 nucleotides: TGCGCCAGCAGCCAAGAGGGATGGGCGGGGGGGGTAGGGACCCAGTACTTC. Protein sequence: CASSQEGWAGGVGTQYF.

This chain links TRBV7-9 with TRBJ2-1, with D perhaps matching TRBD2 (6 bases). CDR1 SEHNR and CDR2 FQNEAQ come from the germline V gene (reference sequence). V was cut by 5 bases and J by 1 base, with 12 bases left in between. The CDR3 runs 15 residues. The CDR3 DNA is TGTGCCAGCAGCCTTAGCGGAACATCCTACAATGAGCAGTTCTTC. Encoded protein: CASSLSGTSYNEQFF.

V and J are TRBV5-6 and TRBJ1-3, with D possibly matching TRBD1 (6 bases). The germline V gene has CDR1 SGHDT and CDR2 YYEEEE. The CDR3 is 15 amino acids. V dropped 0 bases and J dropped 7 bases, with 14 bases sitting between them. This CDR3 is CASSLASGQWNTIYF. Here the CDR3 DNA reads TGTGCCAGCAGCTTGGCCTCTGGACAGTGGAACACCATATATTTT.

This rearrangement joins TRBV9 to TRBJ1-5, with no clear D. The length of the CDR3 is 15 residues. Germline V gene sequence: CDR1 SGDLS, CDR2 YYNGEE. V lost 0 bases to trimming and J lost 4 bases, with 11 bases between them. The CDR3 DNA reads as TGTGCCAGCAGCGTAGGGGTTGCGGAAAATCAGCCCCAGCATTTT. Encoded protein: CASSVGVAENQPQHF.

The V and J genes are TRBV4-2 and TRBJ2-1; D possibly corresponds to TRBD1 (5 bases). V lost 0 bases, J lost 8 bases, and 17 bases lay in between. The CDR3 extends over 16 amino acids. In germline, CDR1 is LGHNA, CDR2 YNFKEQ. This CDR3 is CASSQDRNTVGHEQFF. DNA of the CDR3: TGTGCCAGCAGCCAAGATCGGAATACCGTGGGGCATGAGCAGTTCTTC.

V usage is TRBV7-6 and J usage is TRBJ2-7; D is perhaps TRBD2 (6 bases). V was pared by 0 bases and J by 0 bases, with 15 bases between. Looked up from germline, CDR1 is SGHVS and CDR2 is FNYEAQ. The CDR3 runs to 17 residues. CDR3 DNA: TGTGCCAGCAGCTTAGCGATCTCGGGAGCGATCTCCTACGAGCAGTACTTC. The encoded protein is CASSLAISGAISYEQYF.

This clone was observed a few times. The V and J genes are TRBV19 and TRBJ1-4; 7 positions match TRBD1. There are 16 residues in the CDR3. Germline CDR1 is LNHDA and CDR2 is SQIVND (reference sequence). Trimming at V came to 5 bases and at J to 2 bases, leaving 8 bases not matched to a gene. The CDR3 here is CASSERGRWTNEKLFF. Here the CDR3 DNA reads TGTGCCAGTAGTGAGAGGGGGCGGTGGACTAATGAAAAACTGTTTTTT.